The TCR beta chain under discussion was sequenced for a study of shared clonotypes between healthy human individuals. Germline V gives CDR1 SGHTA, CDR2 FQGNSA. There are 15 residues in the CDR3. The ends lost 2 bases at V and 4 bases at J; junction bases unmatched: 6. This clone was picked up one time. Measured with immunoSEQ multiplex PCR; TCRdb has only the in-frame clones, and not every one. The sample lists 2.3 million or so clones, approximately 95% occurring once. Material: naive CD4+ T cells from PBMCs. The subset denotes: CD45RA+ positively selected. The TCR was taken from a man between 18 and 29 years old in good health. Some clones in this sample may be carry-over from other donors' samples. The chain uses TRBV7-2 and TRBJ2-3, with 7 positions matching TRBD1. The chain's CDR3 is CASSLLGQTADTQYF. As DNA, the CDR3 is TGTGCCAGCAGCTTACTGGGACAGACGGCAGATACGCAGTATTTT.